This entry describes one TCR beta chain. This clonotype was counted only a few times. Its antigen remains unidentified. The input lacks base qualities; no much larger clone sits a single base away. The sample's time point label, decoded: persistent/refractory GD, antithyroid drugs over 5 years with positive TRAb. For both TCR sequencing and RNA sequencing, RNA was extracted from PBMCs in TRIzol. The diagnosis of Graves' disease followed American Thyroid Association guidelines. Patients for the study were recruited at an endocrinology department in Xi'an, China. From each patient, about 9.7 milliliters of peripheral blood was collected into an EDTA anticoagulant tube. Ficoll Paque Plus density gradient separation was used to isolate PBMCs, and no further T cell sorting was done. An Agilent 2100 Bioanalyzer and agarose gel were used to check RNA quality, and a NanoDrop 2000 was used to measure RNA concentration.

The method behind the library was multiplex PCR. The sequencer was an Illumina HiSeq 4000. CDR3 regions were amplified by Arm-PCR with iRepertoire HTBI primers to construct TCR beta libraries. PCR products were gel purified before sequencing. As for the original processing: Gene usage analysis of CDR3 amino acid clonotypes used the approximately 56 TRBV and 14 to 15 TRBJ segments found across samples. COPE and FqMerger were used to merge the filtered high-quality paired reads into contigs. BLAST was used to align contigs to IMGT TRBV, TRBD and TRBJ reference genes, and CDR3 was defined according to IMGT. Clonotypes above 0.1% frequency were classified as highly expanded clones. Shannon entropy served as the measure of repertoire diversity, while the Gini coefficient captured V-J evenness. A clonotype found in more than one individual was treated as public. In-frame beta chains were kept once TCRdb had trimmed the public reads at Q25 with fastp and called clones with MiXCR. One record per CDR3 amino acid sequence lists the most common genes and DNA. In this record, the V and J calls reflect TCRdb's handling and not the investigators' own analysis. The sample has a few hundred thousand distinct CDR3 sequences on record, about a quarter of them singletons. Together, the top ten hold approximately 26% of the sample.

The data belong to a study of regulatory T cells in long-lasting Graves disease (dated by TCRdb to about 2021). In the study overall: Persistent Graves' disease was defined as persistently positive TSH receptor autoantibodies together with antithyroid drug treatment for over 5 years. Patients with persistent Graves' disease were compared with patients with newly diagnosed Graves' disease using TCR sequencing and RNA sequencing of peripheral blood. The study took place in China and was registered as a clinical trial. A total of 33 samples underwent TCR sequencing: some 13 from persistent and roughly 20 from newly diagnosed Graves' disease patients. Persistent Graves' disease patients in the clinical cohort had taken antithyroid drugs for around 10 years on average.

Here is what the overall study found, with its caveats: TRBV28, TRBJ1-2 and TRBJ2-5 were preferentially used in persistent disease, while TRBV20-1 and TRBJ2-1 were favored in newly diagnosed disease. The study examined only peripheral blood because the primary lesion, thyroid tissue, could not be accessed. The authors noted that the small sample size was a limitation that may lower accuracy. Only the TCR beta chain was sequenced and analyzed. A larger number of public clonotypes was shared among persistent patients (approximately 2,500) than among newly diagnosed patients (roughly 930). Compared with newly diagnosed patients, persistent Graves' disease patients had lower TCR Shannon entropy and fewer highly expanded clones, which suggests clonal expansion.

The germline V gene sets CDR1 to MDHEN and CDR2 to SYDVKM. Relative to germline, V is 9 bases shorter and J is 0 bases shorter, with 9 bases between their ends. The CDR3 runs 13 amino acids, cysteine and phenylalanine included. The read is trimmed to its CDR3 DNA, 39 bases read in frame from base 1. This TCR was recovered from a female donor with Graves disease. The sequences come from peripheral blood mononuclear cells (PBMCs), collected when the disease was refractory, from a patient treated with antithyroid drugs. The sequence is built from TRBV28 and TRBJ1-3; no D gene is confidently identified. The CDR3 here reads CASLKSSGNTIYF. The base sequence is TGTGCCAGTCTGAAGAGCTCTGGAAACACCATATATTTT.